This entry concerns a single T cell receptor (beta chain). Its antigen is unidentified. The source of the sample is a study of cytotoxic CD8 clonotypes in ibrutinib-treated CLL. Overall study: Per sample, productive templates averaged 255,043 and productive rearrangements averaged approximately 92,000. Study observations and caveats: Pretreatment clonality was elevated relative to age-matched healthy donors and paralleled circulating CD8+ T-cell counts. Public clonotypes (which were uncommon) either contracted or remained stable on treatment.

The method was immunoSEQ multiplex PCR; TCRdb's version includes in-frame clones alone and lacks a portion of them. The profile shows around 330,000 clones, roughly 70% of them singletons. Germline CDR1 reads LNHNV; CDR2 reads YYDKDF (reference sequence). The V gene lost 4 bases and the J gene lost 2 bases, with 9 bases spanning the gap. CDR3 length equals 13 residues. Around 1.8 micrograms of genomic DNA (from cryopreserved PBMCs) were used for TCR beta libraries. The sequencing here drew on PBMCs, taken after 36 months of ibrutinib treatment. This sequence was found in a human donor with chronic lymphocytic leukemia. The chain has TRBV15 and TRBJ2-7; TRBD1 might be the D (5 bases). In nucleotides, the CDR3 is TGTGCCACCAGCAAACCCAGGGCCTACGAGCAGTACTTC. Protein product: CATSKPRAYEQYF.